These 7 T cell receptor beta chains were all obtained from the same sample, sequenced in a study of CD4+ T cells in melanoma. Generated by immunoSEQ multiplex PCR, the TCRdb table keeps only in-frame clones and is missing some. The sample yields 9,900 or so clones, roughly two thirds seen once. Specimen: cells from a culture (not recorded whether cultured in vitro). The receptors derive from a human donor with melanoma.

The CDR3 loop reads CASSLAGDSQETQYF. CDR3 nucleotide sequence: TGTGCCAGCAGCTTAGCTGGGGACAGCCAAGAGACCCAGTACTTC. The gene calls are TRBV7-9 and TRBJ2-5; 7 bases agree with TRBD1. Germline V lookup: CDR1 SEHNR, CDR2 FQNEAQ (reference sequence). The CDR3 runs to 15 residues. The V gene end was trimmed by 0 bases and the J gene end by 1 base; junction bases not matched to a gene: 2.

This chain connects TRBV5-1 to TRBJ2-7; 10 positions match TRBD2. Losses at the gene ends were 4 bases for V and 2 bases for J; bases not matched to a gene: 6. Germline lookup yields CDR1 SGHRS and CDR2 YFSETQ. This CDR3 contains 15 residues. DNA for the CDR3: TGCGCCAGCAGCGTGGGGACTAGCGCCACCTACGAGCAGTACTTC. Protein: CASSVGTSATYEQYF.

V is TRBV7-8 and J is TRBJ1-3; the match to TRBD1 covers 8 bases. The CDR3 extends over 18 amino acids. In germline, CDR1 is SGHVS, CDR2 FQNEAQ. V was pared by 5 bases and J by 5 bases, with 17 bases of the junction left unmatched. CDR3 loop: CASSRPGQAQTERNTIYF. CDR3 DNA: TGTGCCAGCAGCCGCCCGGGACAGGCACAGACCGAACGAAACACCATATATTTT. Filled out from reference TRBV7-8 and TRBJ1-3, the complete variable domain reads GAGVSQSPRYKVAKRGQDVALRCDPISGHVSLFWYQQALGQGPEFLTYFQNEAQLDKSGLPSDRFFAERPEGSVSTLKIQRTQQEDSAVYLCASSRPGQAQTERNTIYFGEGSWLTVV.

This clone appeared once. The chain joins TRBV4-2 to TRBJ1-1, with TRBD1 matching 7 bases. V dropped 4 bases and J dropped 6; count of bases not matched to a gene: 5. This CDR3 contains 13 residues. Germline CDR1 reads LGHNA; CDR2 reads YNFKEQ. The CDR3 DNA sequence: TGTGCCAGCAGCCTCGACCAGGGGGCTGAAGCTTTCTTT. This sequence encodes CASSLDQGAEAFF.

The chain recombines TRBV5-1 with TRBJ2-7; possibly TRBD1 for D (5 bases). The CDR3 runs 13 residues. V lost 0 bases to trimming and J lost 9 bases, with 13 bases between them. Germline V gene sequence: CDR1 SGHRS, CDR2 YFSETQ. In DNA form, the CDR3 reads TGCGCCAGCAGCTTGGACACAGGATATGGGCAGTACTTC. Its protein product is CASSLDTGYGQYF.

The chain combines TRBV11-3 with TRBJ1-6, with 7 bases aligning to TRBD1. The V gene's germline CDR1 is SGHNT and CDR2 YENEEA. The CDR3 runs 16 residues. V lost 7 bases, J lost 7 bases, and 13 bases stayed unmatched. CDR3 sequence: CASIRQGDCLNSPLHF. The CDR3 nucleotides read TGTGCCAGCATCCGACAGGGCGATTGTCTGAATTCACCCCTCCACTTT.

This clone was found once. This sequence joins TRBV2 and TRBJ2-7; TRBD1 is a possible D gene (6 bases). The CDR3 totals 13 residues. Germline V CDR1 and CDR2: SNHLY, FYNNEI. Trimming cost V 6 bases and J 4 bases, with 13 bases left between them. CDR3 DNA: TGTGCCAGCAGAGACAGGTCTCCATACGAGCAGTACTTC. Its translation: CASRDRSPYEQYF.